The sequence of this TCR beta chain was determined in a study of T cells in Graves' hyperthyroidism and ophthalmopathy. Findings and caveats of the study: The authors' 13 V-J model separated ophthalmopathy from stable hyperthyroidism.

The CDR3 length is 15 residues. J gave up 8 bases and V 5 bases, and 13 bases lay outside the gene matches. Per the germline V gene, CDR1 is SEHNR and CDR2 is FQNEAQ (reference sequence). This clonotype was seen a handful of times. Antigen specificity is unknown. It was uncontrolled infection, other autoimmune disease, pregnancy or lactation that excluded patients. TCR beta CDR3 region amplification was performed from RNA transcripts. TCR CDR3 underwent first-round RT-PCR with the HTBI primer set. TCRdb fed the multiplex PCR reads into MiXCR, producing one record per CDR3 protein. Seen here are hundreds of thousands of distinct CDR3 sequences, around 46% observed once, and the top ten hold roughly 8.2%.

J is TRBJ1-2 and V is TRBV7-9, with 8 bases aligning to TRBD1. The clonotype comes from a young woman with Graves' hyperthyroidism. Material: peripheral blood or thyroid tissue (not recorded which). CDR3 DNA sequence: TGTGCCAGCAGCCCTACGACAGGGGTTTTAGAGGGCTACACCTTC. Translated, it gives CASSPTTGVLEGYTF. The full variable domain, with the rest looked up from reference TRBV7-9 and TRBJ1-2, is DTGVSQNPRHKITKRGQNVTFRCDPISEHNRLYWYRQTLGQGPEFLTYFQNEAQLEKSRLLSDRFSAERPKGSFSTLEIQRTEQGDSAMYLCASSPTTGVLEGYTFGSGTRLTVV.